The entry below describes one T cell receptor beta chain. Its antigen is not known. The data originate from a study of liver allograft versus peripheral blood T cells. On the study more broadly: Graft-liver T cell receptor repertoires were compared against recipient peripheral blood repertoires. Study-wide findings and caveats: Reportedly, liver allograft T cell receptor repertoires differed from peripheral blood ones.

V trimming: 6 bases; J trimming: 1 base; junction bases outside the gene matches: 5. CDR3 length: 15 residues. Each CDR3 protein is one row after TCRdb ran MiXCR on the reads. The sample shows about 3,500 distinct CDR3 sequences, less than 15% of them seen only once. This TCR derives from a human patient who had a liver transplant. Some T cells may be provided by the graft donor. The V gene is TRBV12-3 or TRBV12-4, the J gene TRBJ1-5, with 8 bases matching TRBD1. The CDR3 bases are TGTGCCAGCAGACCGACAGGGGAGAGCAATCAGCCCCAGCATTTT. Amino acids: CASRPTGESNQPQHF.